The 26 T cell receptor beta chains below all came from one sample that was sequenced in a study of shared clonotypes between healthy human individuals. Sequencing used immunoSEQ multiplex PCR; TCRdb keeps in-frame clones, though not all of them. The sample has about 690,000 clones, less than 95% seen once. The sequenced material came from memory CD8+ T cells from PBMCs. Sample subset: CD45RO+ cells pooled with CCR7-negative TemRA cells. These receptors originate from a young man in good health. Some clones in this sample may be carry-over from other donors' samples.

The chain couples TRBV6-5 to TRBJ2-7, with D hard to call. Germline-derived CDR1 and CDR2 are MNHEY and SVGAGI. This CDR3 region has 11 residues. V was cut by 5 bases and J by 6 bases, with 8 bases left in between. The CDR3 bases are TGTGCCAGCAGTACCGCCTCCGAGCAGTACTTC. It encodes CASSTASEQYF.

The genes are TRBV7-9 and TRBJ1-2; D ambiguous. Between the trimmed V and J ends, which lost 5 bases and 4 bases, there was a span of 11 bases. Germline V lookup: CDR1 SEHNR, CDR2 FQNEAQ (reference sequence). The CDR3 consists of 13 residues. The CDR3, as DNA: TGTGCCAGCAGCGGAGATGGAGGCTATGGCTACACCTTC. It yields the protein CASSGDGGYGYTF.

This chain uses TRBV15 with TRBJ1-3; D unresolved. This CDR3 has 15 amino acids. Trimming took off 0 bases at V and 0 bases at J, with 6 bases between the two ends. Germline V gene sequence: CDR1 LNHNV, CDR2 YYDKDF (reference sequence). The CDR3, as DNA: TGTGCCACCAGCAGAGATTTGAGCTCTGGAAACACCATATATTTT. As protein: CATSRDLSSGNTIYF.

The chain links TRBV5-1 to TRBJ2-2; 8 nucleotides agree with TRBD1. Germline CDR1 is SGHRS and CDR2 is YFSETQ. V lost 1 base and J lost 6; bases outside the gene matches: 8. The CDR3 length is 16 residues. This CDR3 is CASSLLRQGTAGELFF. DNA of the CDR3: TGCGCCAGCAGCTTGCTTCGACAGGGGACGGCCGGGGAGCTGTTTTTT.

This chain joins TRBV28 and TRBJ2-1; TRBD2 is a possible D gene (7 bases). There are 15 residues in the CDR3. Trimming pared 2 bases from V and 2 bases from J, leaving 10 bases between. Per germline, CDR1 MDHEN and CDR2 SYDVKM. In DNA, the CDR3 is TGTGCCAGCAGTTTAAGCGGGACACCCTACAATGAGCAGTTCTTC. Protein: CASSLSGTPYNEQFF.

V usage is TRBV5-6 and J usage is TRBJ2-3; 8 bases fit TRBD2. V shed 3 bases and J 8 bases; nucleotides not matched to a gene: 8. Germline-derived CDR1 and CDR2 are SGHDT and YYEEEE. This CDR3 comprises 14 residues. This chain's CDR3 is CASSYSGTRGTQYF. Here the CDR3 DNA reads TGTGCCAGCAGCTACTCCGGGACTAGAGGTACGCAGTATTTT. Full variable domain (rest looked up from reference TRBV5-6 and TRBJ2-3): DAGVTQSPTHLIKTRGQQVTLRCSPKSGHDTVSWYQQALGQGPQFIFQYYEEEERQRGNFPDRFSGHQFPNYSSELNVNALLLGDSALYLCASSYSGTRGTQYFGPGTRLTVL.

Notes on this clone: At one boundary the junction diverges from the germline segment, which might be a read error. The CDR3 loop is CASSFAGNSHEQYF. In DNA, the CDR3 is TGTGCCAGCAGTTTTGCAGGGAACTCCCACGAGCAGTACTTC. The gene calls are TRBV28 and TRBJ2-7, with a weak D call TRBD1 (5 bases). The CDR3 is 14 amino acids. Germline V lookup: CDR1 MDHEN, CDR2 SYDVKM.

The gene calls are TRBV4-1 and TRBJ1-1; 7 bases fit TRBD1. Unmatched junction bases numbered 15, after V lost 0 bases and J lost 5 bases. This CDR3 is built from 18 residues. From germline, CDR1 is MGHRA and CDR2 YSYEKL. The DNA for the CDR3 is TGCGCCAGCAGCCAAGAGGGTTATAAAGGGCAGGGGGGTACTGAAGCTTTCTTT. Translating gives CASSQEGYKGQGGTEAFF.

The V call is TRBV27, the J call TRBJ2-1; D unclear. The V gene's germline CDR1 is MNHEY and CDR2 SMNVEV (reference sequence). V lost 5 bases to trimming and J lost 6 bases, with 14 bases between them. The CDR3 consists of 14 residues. The CDR3 bases are TGTGCCAGCAGTCCCCCCCTAGTGCCCAATGAGCAGTTCTTC. This codes for CASSPPLVPNEQFF.

Regarding this clone: The same CDR3 is also encoded by other DNA sequences in this sample. This chain connects TRBV28 to TRBJ1-5; D not certain. The CDR3 has 12 residues. Germline V gene lookup returns CDR1 MDHEN and CDR2 SYDVKM. V was clipped by 5 bases and J by 5 bases, with 7 bases between them. CDR3 nucleotide sequence: TGTGCCAGCAGTCTAGTAGATCAGCCCCAGCATTTT. Translation gives CASSLVDQPQHF.

The V call is TRBV28, the J call TRBJ2-7; D unclear. V shed 7 bases and J shed 0 bases, with 13 bases lying between them. The CDR3 length is 14 residues. Germline V gene data show CDR1 as MDHEN and CDR2 as SYDVKM. The CDR3 DNA reads TGTGCCAGCACCACCCCCGCAGACTCCTACGAGCAGTACTTC. Residues: CASTTPADSYEQYF.

The chain carries TRBV28 and TRBJ1-5, with D hard to call. There are 13 residues in the CDR3. The V gene lost 3 bases and the J gene lost 4 bases, with 7 bases spanning the gap. In germline, CDR1 is MDHEN, CDR2 SYDVKM. The CDR3 reads CASSFARNQPQHF. CDR3 coding DNA: TGTGCCAGCAGTTTCGCCAGAAATCAGCCCCAGCATTTT.

As for this clone: Other DNA sequences within the sample encode an identical CDR3. J is TRBJ2-5 and V is TRBV7-9; possibly TRBD1 or TRBD2 for D (5 bases each). V lost 4 bases and J lost 2, with 11 bases in between. CDR1 is SEHNR, CDR2 FQNEAQ, per germline (reference sequence). The CDR3 sequence is 14 residues long. For the CDR3, the DNA is TGTGCCAGCAGCTCCCCGGGACGGCAAGAGACCCAGTACTTC. Its protein is CASSSPGRQETQYF.

The rearrangement links TRBV4-1 to TRBJ2-1; D unresolved. Germline V gene lookup returns CDR1 MGHRA and CDR2 YSYEKL. V shed 4 bases and J shed 0 bases, with 10 bases lying between them. The CDR3 is 15 residues long. This CDR3 is CASSLYQSSYNEQFF. For the CDR3, the DNA is TGCGCCAGCAGCCTATACCAAAGCTCCTACAATGAGCAGTTCTTC.

CDR3 coding DNA: TGTGCCAGCAGACCTCTTCCTACAGGGTTCAATGGCTACACCTTC. This sequence encodes CASRPLPTGFNGYTF. The chain recombines TRBV28 with TRBJ1-2; possible D gene TRBD1, 6 bases. V was clipped by 6 bases and J by 6 bases, with 20 bases between them. The CDR3 totals 15 residues. The germline CDR1 and CDR2 sequences are MDHEN and SYDVKM.

The J gene is TRBJ2-6, the V gene TRBV28; D is unclear. Germline values: CDR1 MDHEN, CDR2 SYDVKM. This CDR3 contains 14 residues. V was clipped by 4 bases and J by 8 bases, with 12 bases between them. The CDR3 is CASSSDTFSNVLTF. In DNA form, the CDR3 reads TGTGCCAGCAGTTCCGACACTTTTTCCAACGTCCTGACTTTC.

This chain links TRBV27 with TRBJ2-1; D ambiguous. V shed 3 bases and J shed 8 bases, with 11 bases lying between them. The CDR3 consists of 13 residues. CDR1 and CDR2 (germline): MNHEY, SMNVEV (reference sequence). The CDR3 sequence: CASSFYKNYEQFF. In nucleotides, the CDR3 is TGTGCCAGCAGTTTTTATAAGAATTATGAGCAGTTCTTC.

V and J are TRBV5-1 and TRBJ2-1; weak D call: TRBD2 (6 bases). This CDR3 has 14 residues. V was pared by 3 bases and J by 5 bases, with 12 bases between. Germline lookup yields CDR1 SGHRS and CDR2 YFSETQ. The CDR3 coding sequence is TGCGCCAGCAGCTGGGCGGGGTCTCACAATGAGCAGTTCTTC. Its translation: CASSWAGSHNEQFF. Drawing the rest from reference TRBV5-1 and TRBJ2-1, the complete variable domain is KAGVTQTPRYLIKTRGQQVTLSCSPISGHRSVSWYQQTPGQGLQFLFEYFSETQRNKGNFPGRFSGRQFSNSRSEMNVSTLELGDSALYLCASSWAGSHNEQFFGPGTRLTVL.

The count of this clone is one. Within the sample, other DNA sequences also encode this same CDR3. The chain uses TRBV7-6 and TRBJ2-7, with D perhaps TRBD2 (5 bases). Trimming took off 1 base at V and 3 bases at J, with 10 bases between the two ends. CDR3 length: 14 residues. Germline V lookup: CDR1 SGHVS, CDR2 FNYEAQ. The CDR3 DNA reads as TGTGCCAGCAGCTTAGGAGGGTCAGGCTACGAGCAGTACTTC. This translates into CASSLGGSGYEQYF. Full variable domain (rest looked up from reference TRBV7-6 and TRBJ2-7): GAGVSQSPRYKVTKRGQDVALRCDPISGHVSLYWYRQALGQGPEFLTYFNYEAQQDKSGLPNDRFSAERPEGSISTLTIQRTEQRDSAMYRCASSLGGSGYEQYFGPGTRLTVT.

This clone was seen a handful of times. The chain carries TRBV7-8 and TRBJ1-2; TRBD1 aligns across 8 bases. The V gene's germline CDR1 is SGHVS and CDR2 FQNEAQ. This CDR3 spans 14 amino acids. The trim removed 5 bases at V and 6 bases at J, leaving 8 bases unmatched. DNA for the CDR3: TGTGCCAGCAGCGCGACAGGGGCCTGGGATGGCTACACCTTC. This sequence encodes CASSATGAWDGYTF.

The rearrangement links TRBV2 to TRBJ2-7, with D possibly being TRBD1 (8 bases). Germline values: CDR1 SNHLY, CDR2 FYNNEI. V dropped 4 bases and J dropped 2 bases, with 18 bases sitting between them. The CDR3 contains 16 residues. CDR3 in amino acids: CASSVNRGGTTYEQYF. The CDR3 DNA follows: TGTGCCAGCAGTGTAAACAGGGGGGGAACAACCTACGAGCAGTACTTC.

This chain connects TRBV28 to TRBJ1-1, with D possibly being TRBD1 (6 bases). Germline values: CDR1 MDHEN, CDR2 SYDVKM. This CDR3 contains 14 residues. Trimming pared 6 bases from V and 1 base from J, leaving 12 bases between. The CDR3: CASSLTGANTEAFF. CDR3 DNA: TGTGCCAGCAGCCTGACGGGGGCGAACACTGAAGCTTTCTTT.

This clone showed up just a few times. This chain connects TRBV4-1 to TRBJ2-3; D is possibly TRBD2 (6 bases). The V end was cut by 0 bases, the J end by 4 bases, with 17 bases between. The germline gives CDR1 MGHRA, CDR2 YSYEKL. This CDR3 has 17 residues. Here the CDR3 DNA reads TGCGCCAGCAGCCAAGAAGTCGGACGGGGGTTTGCAGATACGCAGTATTTT. This codes for CASSQEVGRGFADTQYF.

The rearrangement joins TRBV28 to TRBJ1-5, with TRBD1 as a possible D gene (6 bases). Germline CDR1 is MDHEN and CDR2 is SYDVKM. V gave up 1 base and J gave up 5 bases, with 12 bases separating them. The CDR3 contains 15 residues. Written as DNA, the CDR3 is TGTGCCAGCAGTTTATTTGCCGGGGGCCATCAGCCCCAGCATTTT. It codes for CASSLFAGGHQPQHF.

Notes on this clone: The same CDR3 also results from other DNA sequences found in this sample. The chain uses TRBV9 and TRBJ2-7, with D possibly TRBD1 on 5 matching bases. Germline V gene sequence: CDR1 SGDLS, CDR2 YYNGEE. The ends were cut back, 0 bases at V and 4 bases at J, with 11 bases in the middle. The CDR3 length is 14 residues. For the CDR3, the DNA is TGTGCCAGCAGCGTAGGGGGCGGTCCGTACGAGCAGTACTTC. Protein product: CASSVGGGPYEQYF.

With regard to this clone: Other DNA variants within this sample encode the same CDR3. The chain recombines TRBV7-9 with TRBJ2-7, with D uncertain. The germline V and J ends were trimmed by 5 bases and 0 bases, with 8 bases remaining between them. Per the germline V gene, CDR1 is SEHNR and CDR2 is FQNEAQ (reference sequence). This CDR3 has 13 residues. The DNA for the CDR3 is TGTGCCAGCAGCCCTTCGGGCTCCTACGAGCAGTACTTC. Residues: CASSPSGSYEQYF.